This T cell receptor beta chain emerged from a study of control samples from healthy donors and cancer patients. Germline V gene lookup returns CDR1 KGHSH and CDR2 LQKENI. This CDR3 is built from 15 residues. The V and J ends lost 5 bases and 3 bases, in that order; junction bases with no gene match: 6. Only in-frame clones appear in the TCRdb table, and some are missing; sequencing was by immunoSEQ multiplex PCR. Among under 100,000 clones listed, 88% were seen once. This TCR was recovered from a woman aged 70 to 79 in good health. The chain uses TRBV18 and TRBJ1-4; 7 bases map to TRBD1. The sequencing sample was made of blood. This CDR3 reads CASSLPGTANEKLFF. CDR3 nucleotides: TGTGCCAGCTCATTACCCGGGACAGCTAATGAAAAACTGTTTTTT.